The source of this T cell receptor beta chain is a study of shared clonotypes between healthy human individuals. Whole-study results and caveats: Non-shared clonotypes were found to have lower generation probabilities than the clonotypes that were shared by all four of the sorted-subset donors. Generally, estimated richness proved larger in naive subsets than it did in memory subsets.

The assay ran at deep level. Generated by immunoSEQ multiplex PCR, the TCRdb table keeps only in-frame clones and is missing some. Here the sample spans around 2.1 million clones, approximately 94% being singletons. Naive CD8 cells, CD45RO-negative and positively selected for CCR7, excluded terminally differentiated effector memory CD45RA+ cells. Donors included only healthy HIV-negative adults lacking recent acute infections or vaccinations. Note on this clone: Its antigen is as yet unknown.

Trimming took 5 bases from V and 16 from J; bases not matched to a gene: 2. Germline CDR1 and CDR2: SNHLY and FYNNEI. The CDR3 consists of 10 residues. The sequenced material came from naive CD8+ T cells from PBMCs. The sequence was obtained from a man between 18 and 35 years old in good health. Some clones in this sample may be carry-over from other donors' samples. The chain links TRBV2 to TRBJ2-1; 10 bases fit TRBD1. The CDR3 DNA reads as TGTGCCAGCAGTAGGGACAGGGGTTTCTTC. It specifies CASSRDRGFF.